This T cell receptor beta chain was captured in a study of identical twins. A universal primer site was incorporated via template switching, and the cDNA contained unique molecular identifiers. TCRdb reprocessed the 5' RACE reads with MiXCR, giving one entry per CDR3 protein. The repertoire holds 1.5 million or so distinct CDR3 sequences, around a third seen once, with under 0.35% in the top ten. This clonotype was picked up a small number of times. Sequenced input: cord blood. The receptor was isolated from a newborn girl in good health.

DNA of the CDR3: TGTGCCAGCAGTTTGGCGCCAGTGGCAGATACGCAGTATTTT. This sequence encodes CASSLAPVADTQYF. The V call is TRBV28, the J call TRBJ2-3; no reliable D call. The CDR3 has 14 residues. Trimming took off 3 bases at V and 4 bases at J, with 11 bases between the two ends. CDR1 is MDHEN, CDR2 SYDVKM, per germline. The variable domain in full, with the rest retrieved from reference TRBV28 and TRBJ2-3, is DVKVTQSSRYLVKRTGEKVFLECVQDMDHENMFWYRQDPGLGLRLIYFSYDVKMKEKGDIPEGYSVSREKKERFSLILESASTNQTSMYLCASSLAPVADTQYFGPGTRLTVL.